The text below deals with one TCR beta chain. This entry is derived from a study of T cell changes during pregnancy in multiple sclerosis. Repertoires were generated with immunoSEQ multiplex PCR, while TCRdb's copy carries only in-frame clones and drops some. The sample yields some 34,000 clones, almost 95% seen once. This CDR3 is 17 amino acids long. Germline V gene sequence: CDR1 LNHDA, CDR2 SQIVND (reference sequence). V was clipped by 3 bases and J by 3 bases, with 20 bases between them. The TCR comes from a female donor in good health, enrolled as a control in a pregnancy study. The sample was CD4+ T cells from peripheral blood mononuclear cells, taken in the third trimester of pregnancy. The rearrangement joins TRBV19 to TRBJ1-2, with D hard to call. CDR3 protein: CASSIGGLTVTDYGYTF. CDR3 sequence (DNA): TGTGCCAGTAGTATCGGAGGGTTGACTGTTACTGACTATGGCTACACCTTC.